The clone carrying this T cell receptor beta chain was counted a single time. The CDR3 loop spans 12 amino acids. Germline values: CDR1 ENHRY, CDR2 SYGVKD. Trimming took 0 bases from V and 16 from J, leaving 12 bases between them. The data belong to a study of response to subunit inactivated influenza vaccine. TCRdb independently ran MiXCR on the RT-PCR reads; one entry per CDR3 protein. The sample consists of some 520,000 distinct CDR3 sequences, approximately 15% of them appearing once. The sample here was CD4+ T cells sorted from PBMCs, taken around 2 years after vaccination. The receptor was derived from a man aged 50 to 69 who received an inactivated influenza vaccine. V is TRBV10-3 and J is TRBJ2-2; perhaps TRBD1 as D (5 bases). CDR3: CAISESLTAQFF. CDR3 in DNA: TGTGCCATCAGTGAGTCGCTGACAGCACAGTTTTTT.